This TCR beta chain was sequenced for a study of cytomegalovirus exposure and HLA in healthy donors. The length of the CDR3 is 13 residues. Per the germline V gene, CDR1 is SGHNT and CDR2 is YENEEA. Germline trimming cut 5 bases from V and 4 bases from J; bases unmatched to any gene: 4. On this clone itself: Its antigen is unidentified.

The primer mix had 60 Vbeta and 13 Jbeta primers. Measured with immunoSEQ multiplex PCR; TCRdb has only the in-frame clones, and not every one. The sample gives some 130,000 clones, about 77% of which show up once; approximately 1.4% is in the top ten. Study-wide results and limits: It was confirmed in vitro that a few of the CMV-associated chains were specific for CMV antigens.

This chain connects TRBV11-3 to TRBJ1-1; 7 positions agree with TRBD1. Specimen: PBMCs. This TCR came from a woman between 35 and 50 years old in good health and CMV-seronegative. The CDR3 nucleotides read TGTGCCAGCAGCCAGGGGGTGAGCACTGAAGCTTTCTTT. It is translated as CASSQGVSTEAFF.